This is a list of T cell receptor beta chains from one sample in a study of shared clonotypes between healthy human individuals. Sequencing was performed with immunoSEQ multiplex PCR; in TCRdb, only in-frame clones are kept and a portion is missing. In the table there are about 1.1 million clones, about 80% of which are singletons. Sequenced material: memory CD4+ T cells from PBMCs. Receptors were obtained from a man aged 18-30 years in good health. Some clones in this sample may be carry-over from other donors' samples. CDR3s leave out the opening cysteine and the closing phenylalanine or tryptophan.

ASRSRAEQY,TRBV28,TRBJ2-7
ASREGLAKNIQY,TRBV28,TRBJ2-4
ATVRSGSNQPQH,TRBV28,TRBJ1-5
ASSQGTSGIREQF,TRBV14,TRBJ2-1
ASSTLLAGGTDTQY,TRBV7-9,TRBJ2-3
ASSLTLNTEAF,TRBV5-1,TRBJ1-1
ASSVYSSADTQY,TRBV9,TRBJ2-3
ASSERSLGGREETQY,TRBV6-1,TRBJ2-5
ASSPLGGRNQPQH,TRBV18,TRBJ1-5
ASSRRPGVIAYEQY,TRBV7-2,TRBJ2-7
ASSEGLGGPYEQY,TRBV2,TRBJ2-7
ASSPTGTGKQPQH,TRBV10-2,TRBJ1-5
ASSQGQGREQY,TRBV4-2,TRBJ2-7
ASSLTDLSEAF,TRBV19,TRBJ1-1
ASSWGHINNYGYT,TRBV5-8,TRBJ1-2
SVESLWAGPSLYYGYT,TRBV29-1,TRBJ1-2
ASSLTGRPGETQY,TRBV7-2,TRBJ2-5
ASSKRGAGNTEAF,TRBV19,TRBJ1-1
ASSLRRGLNNGEAF,TRBV28,TRBJ1-1
ASSPWGSTPGYT,TRBV28,TRBJ1-2
AWSAPGSGYT,TRBV30,TRBJ1-2
ASSLTRDYEQY,TRBV11-2,TRBJ2-7
ASSVATSITDTQY,TRBV9,TRBJ2-3
ASSLAGGSGSSYEQY,TRBV11-1,TRBJ2-7
ASSPYLDSPLH,TRBV28,TRBJ1-6
ASSLDRPGANVLT,TRBV7-3,TRBJ2-6
ASTYFWDDSYEQY,TRBV28,TRBJ2-7
ASSPTGGAYNEQF,TRBV5-1,TRBJ2-1
ASSPAGHPQGETQY,TRBV18,TRBJ2-5
ASSSPGQGGTEAF,TRBV28,TRBJ1-1
ATSRDRVEGYT,TRBV15,TRBJ1-2
ASSRILDTQY,TRBV2,TRBJ2-3
SAREDVTQY,TRBV20-1,TRBJ2-5
STIRDRGTSYNEQF,TRBV29-1,TRBJ2-1
ASSDNGAGYGYT,TRBV19,TRBJ1-2
AIGQGEGTQY,TRBV28,TRBJ2-5
ATALNTEAF,TRBV6-6,TRBJ1-1
ASSQDWGTGGLVYGYT,TRBV4-1,TRBJ1-2
SGGTETQY,TRBV29-1,TRBJ2-5
ASSRGLAGDASYEQY,TRBV4-3,TRBJ2-7
ASSLRDRSYEQY,TRBV28,TRBJ2-7
ASSDQAGVPDTQY,TRBV25-1,TRBJ2-3
SVDQGGTDTQY,TRBV29-1,TRBJ2-3
ASSPNGQDTEAF,TRBV19,TRBJ1-1
ASSPRREEKLF,TRBV19,TRBJ1-4
SGGGTGGQY,TRBV29-1,TRBJ2-7
ASSEKGWELGGDTQY,TRBV2,TRBJ2-3
ASSVERESEAF,TRBV2,TRBJ1-1
ASSLGDTNEKLF,TRBV5-5,TRBJ1-4
ASSEGQGWTGELF,TRBV2,TRBJ2-2
ASRSGQSNYGYT,TRBV6-5,TRBJ1-2
ASSSTGGEIVETQY,TRBV5-1,TRBJ2-5
ASSGGTSGRTTQY,TRBV27,TRBJ2-5